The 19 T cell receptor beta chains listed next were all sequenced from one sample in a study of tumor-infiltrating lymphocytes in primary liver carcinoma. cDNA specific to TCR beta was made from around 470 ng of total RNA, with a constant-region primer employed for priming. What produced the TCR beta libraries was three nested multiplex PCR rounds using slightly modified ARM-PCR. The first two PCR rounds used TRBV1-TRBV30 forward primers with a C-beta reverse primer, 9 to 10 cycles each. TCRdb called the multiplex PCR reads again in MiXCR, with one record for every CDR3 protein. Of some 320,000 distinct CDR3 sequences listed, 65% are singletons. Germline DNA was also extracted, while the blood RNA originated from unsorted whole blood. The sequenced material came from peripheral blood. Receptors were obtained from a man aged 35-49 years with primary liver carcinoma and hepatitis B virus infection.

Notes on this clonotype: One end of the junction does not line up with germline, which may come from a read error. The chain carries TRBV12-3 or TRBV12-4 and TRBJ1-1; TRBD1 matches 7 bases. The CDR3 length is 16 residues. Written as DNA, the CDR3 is TGTGCCAGCAGTCTGGACAGGACCGGTATGAACACTGAAACTTTCTTT. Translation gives CASSLDRTGMNTETFF.

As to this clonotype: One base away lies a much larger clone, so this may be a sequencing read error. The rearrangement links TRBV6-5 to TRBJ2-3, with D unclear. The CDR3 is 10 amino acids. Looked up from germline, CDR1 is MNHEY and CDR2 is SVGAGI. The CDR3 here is CASGTDMQYF. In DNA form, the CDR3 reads TGTGCCAGCGGAACAGATATGCAGTATTTT.

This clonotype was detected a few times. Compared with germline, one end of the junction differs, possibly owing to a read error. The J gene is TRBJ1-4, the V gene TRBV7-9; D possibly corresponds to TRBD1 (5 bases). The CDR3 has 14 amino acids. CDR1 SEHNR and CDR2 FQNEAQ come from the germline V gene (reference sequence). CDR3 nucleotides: TGTACCAGCAGCTCGCTCAGGGCGGACGAAAAACTGTTTTTT. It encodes CTSSSLRADEKLFF.

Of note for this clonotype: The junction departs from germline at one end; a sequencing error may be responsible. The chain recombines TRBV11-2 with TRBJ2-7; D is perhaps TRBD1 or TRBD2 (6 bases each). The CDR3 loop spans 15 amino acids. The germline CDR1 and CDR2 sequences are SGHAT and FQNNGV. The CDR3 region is CTSSLGGGFTYEQYF. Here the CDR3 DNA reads TGTACCAGCAGCTTAGGAGGGGGGTTTACCTACGAGCAATACTTC.

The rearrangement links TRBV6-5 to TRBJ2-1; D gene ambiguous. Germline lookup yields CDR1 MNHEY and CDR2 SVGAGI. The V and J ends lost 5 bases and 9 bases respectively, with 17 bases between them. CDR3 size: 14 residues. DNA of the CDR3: TGTGCCAGCAGTCGAGACCGTGCCCGGGCTGAGCAGTTCTTC. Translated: CASSRDRARAEQFF.

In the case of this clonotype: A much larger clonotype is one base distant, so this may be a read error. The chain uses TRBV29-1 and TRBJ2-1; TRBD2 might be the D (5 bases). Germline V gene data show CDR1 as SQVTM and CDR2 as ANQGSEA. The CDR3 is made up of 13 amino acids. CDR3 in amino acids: CSVPEGSYNGQFF. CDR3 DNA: TGCAGCGTTCCAGAGGGTTCCTACAATGGGCAGTTCTTC.

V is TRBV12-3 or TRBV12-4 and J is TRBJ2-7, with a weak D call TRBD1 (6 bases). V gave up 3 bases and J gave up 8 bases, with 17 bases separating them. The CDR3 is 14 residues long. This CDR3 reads CASSFRGGRNKQYF. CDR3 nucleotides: TGTGCCAGCAGTTTCAGAGGGGGACGCAACAAGCAGTACTTC.

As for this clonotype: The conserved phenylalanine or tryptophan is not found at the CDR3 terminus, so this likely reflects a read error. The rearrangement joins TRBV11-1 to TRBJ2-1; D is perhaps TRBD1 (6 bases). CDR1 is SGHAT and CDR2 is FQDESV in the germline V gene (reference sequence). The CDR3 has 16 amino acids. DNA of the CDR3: TGTGCCAGCAACCTAACAGGGAGTAGCTCCTCCAATGAGCAGTTCTTG. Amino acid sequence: CASNLTGSSSSNEQFL.

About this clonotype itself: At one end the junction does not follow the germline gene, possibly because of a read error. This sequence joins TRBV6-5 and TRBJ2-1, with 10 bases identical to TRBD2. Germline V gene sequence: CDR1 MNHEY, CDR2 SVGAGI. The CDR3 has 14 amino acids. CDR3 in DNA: TGTGCCAACAGTCGGGGACTAGCGAACAGTGAGCAGTTCTTC. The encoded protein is CANSRGLANSEQFF.

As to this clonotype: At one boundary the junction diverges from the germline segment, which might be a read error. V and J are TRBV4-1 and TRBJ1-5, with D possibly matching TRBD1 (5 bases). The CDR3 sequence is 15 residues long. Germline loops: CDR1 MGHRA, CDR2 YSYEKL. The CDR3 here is CASSLETGGNHPQHF. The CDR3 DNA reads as TGCGCAAGCAGCCTTGAAACAGGAGGCAATCACCCCCAGCATTTT.

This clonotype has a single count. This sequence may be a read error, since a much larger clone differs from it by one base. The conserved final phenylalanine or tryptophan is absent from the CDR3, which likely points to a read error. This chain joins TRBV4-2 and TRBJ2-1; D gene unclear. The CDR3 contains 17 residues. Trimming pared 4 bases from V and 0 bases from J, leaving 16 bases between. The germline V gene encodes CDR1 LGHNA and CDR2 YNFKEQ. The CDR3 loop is CASSLSSRPSSYNEQFL. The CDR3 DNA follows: TGTGCCAGCAGCCTTTCTTCCCGCCCCAGCTCCTACAATGAGCAGTTCTTA.

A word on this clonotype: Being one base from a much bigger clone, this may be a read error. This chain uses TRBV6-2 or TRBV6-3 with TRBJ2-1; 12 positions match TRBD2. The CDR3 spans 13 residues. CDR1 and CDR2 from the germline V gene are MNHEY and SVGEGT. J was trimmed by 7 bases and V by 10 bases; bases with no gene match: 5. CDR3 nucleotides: TGTGCCATCCGACTAGCGGGAGTGAATGAGCAGTTCTTC. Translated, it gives CAIRLAGVNEQFF.

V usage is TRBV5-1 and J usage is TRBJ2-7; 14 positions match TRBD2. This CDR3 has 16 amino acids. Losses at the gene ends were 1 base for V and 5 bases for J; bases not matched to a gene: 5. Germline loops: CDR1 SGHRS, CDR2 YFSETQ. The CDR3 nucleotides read TGCGCCAGCAGCTTGAGGGGGACTAGCGGGAGTAACGAGCAGTACTTC. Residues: CASSLRGTSGSNEQYF.

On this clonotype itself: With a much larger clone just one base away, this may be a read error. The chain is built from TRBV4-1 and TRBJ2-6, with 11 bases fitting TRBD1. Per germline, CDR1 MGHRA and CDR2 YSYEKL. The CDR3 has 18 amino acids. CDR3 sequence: CASSQPGQGVPGANILTF. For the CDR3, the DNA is TGCGCCAGCAGCCAGCCGGGACAGGGGGTCCCTGGGGCCAACATCCTGACTTTC.

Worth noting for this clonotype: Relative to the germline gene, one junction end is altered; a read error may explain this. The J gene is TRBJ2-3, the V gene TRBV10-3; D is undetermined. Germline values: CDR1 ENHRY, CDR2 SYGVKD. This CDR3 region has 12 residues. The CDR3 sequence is CGISELADTQYF. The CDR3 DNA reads TGTGGCATCAGTGAGTTGGCAGATACGCAGTATTTT.

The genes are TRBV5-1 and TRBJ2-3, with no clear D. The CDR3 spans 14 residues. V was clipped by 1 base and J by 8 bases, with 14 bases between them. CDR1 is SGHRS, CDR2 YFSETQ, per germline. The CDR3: CASSLLNPIGTQYF. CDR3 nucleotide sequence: TGCGCCAGCAGCTTGCTGAATCCAATAGGTACGCAGTATTTT.

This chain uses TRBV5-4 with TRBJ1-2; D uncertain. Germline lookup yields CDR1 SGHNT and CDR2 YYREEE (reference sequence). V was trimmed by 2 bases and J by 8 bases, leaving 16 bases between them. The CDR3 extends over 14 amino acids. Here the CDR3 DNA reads TGTGCCAGCAGCTTTTTGGGGTCCAGGATCGGCTACACCTTC. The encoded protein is CASSFLGSRIGYTF.

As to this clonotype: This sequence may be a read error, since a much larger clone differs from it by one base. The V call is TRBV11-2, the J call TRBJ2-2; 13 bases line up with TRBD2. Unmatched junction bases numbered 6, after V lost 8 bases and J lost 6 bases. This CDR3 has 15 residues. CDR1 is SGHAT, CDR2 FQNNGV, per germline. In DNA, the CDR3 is TGTGCCAGCGGCCCGGGACTAGCGGGACCCGGGGAGCTGTTTTTT. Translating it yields CASGPGLAGPGELFF. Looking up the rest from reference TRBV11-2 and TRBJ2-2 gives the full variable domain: EAGVAQSPRYKIIEKRQSVAFWCNPISGHATLYWYQQILGQGPKLLIQFQNNGVVDDSQLPKDRFSAERLKGVDSTLKIQPAKLEDSAVYLCASGPGLAGPGELFFGEGSRLTVL.

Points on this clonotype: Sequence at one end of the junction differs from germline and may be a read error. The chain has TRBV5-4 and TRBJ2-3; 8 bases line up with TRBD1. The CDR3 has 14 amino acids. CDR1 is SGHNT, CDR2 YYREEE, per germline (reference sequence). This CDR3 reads CASSRGQGRDAQYF. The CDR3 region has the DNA TGTGCCAGCAGCCGTGGACAGGGAAGAGATGCGCAGTATTTT.